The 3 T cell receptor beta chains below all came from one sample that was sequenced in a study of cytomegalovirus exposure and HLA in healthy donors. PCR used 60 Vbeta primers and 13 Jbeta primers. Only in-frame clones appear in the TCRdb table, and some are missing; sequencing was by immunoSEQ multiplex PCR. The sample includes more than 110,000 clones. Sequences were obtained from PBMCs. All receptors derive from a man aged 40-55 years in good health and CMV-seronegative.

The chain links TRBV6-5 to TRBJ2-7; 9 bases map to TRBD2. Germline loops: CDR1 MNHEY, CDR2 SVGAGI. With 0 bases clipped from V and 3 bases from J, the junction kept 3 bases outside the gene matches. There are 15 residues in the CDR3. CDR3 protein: CASSYSVAGVYEQYF. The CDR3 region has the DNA TGTGCCAGCAGTTACTCAGTAGCGGGGGTCTACGAGCAGTACTTC.

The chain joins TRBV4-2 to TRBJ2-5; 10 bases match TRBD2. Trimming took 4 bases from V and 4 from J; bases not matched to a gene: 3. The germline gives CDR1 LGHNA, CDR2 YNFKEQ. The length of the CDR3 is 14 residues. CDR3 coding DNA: TGTGCCAGCAGCCCCACTAGCGGGGTAGAGACCCAGTACTTC. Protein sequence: CASSPTSGVETQYF.

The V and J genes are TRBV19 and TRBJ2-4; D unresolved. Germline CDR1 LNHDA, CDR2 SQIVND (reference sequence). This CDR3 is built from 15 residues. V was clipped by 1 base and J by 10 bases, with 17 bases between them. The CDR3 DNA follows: TGTGCCAGTAGTATAGTTTGGGCGCCCGGAAGTATTCAGTACTTC. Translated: CASSIVWAPGSIQYF.